This T cell receptor (beta chain) was retrieved from a study of beta chain features in type 1 diabetes. This clone was recorded a few times. Its antigen remains unknown. Findings and limits, study-wide: Shortening of TCRB CDR3s, moderate but significant, appeared in all four CD4+ subsets of Type 1 diabetes patients. A greater similarity of naive, central memory and Treg TCRB repertoires was seen among patients than among healthy donors. For type 1 diabetes patients, VDJ junctions showed fewer insertions and more deletions.

Expressed TCRB transcripts were sequenced because the isolated RNA had all been reverse transcribed beforehand. An average around 3.5 million reads came from naive, central memory and regulatory T cell samples. Assay used: immunoSEQ multiplex PCR; TCRdb lists only in-frame clones, some missing. The sample consists of roughly 500,000 clones, 11% of them appearing once. Sequencing used naive CD4+ T cells from blood. The source of this sequence is a woman in her late teens or twenties in good health.

CDR3 region: CASSARTANYGYTF. The CDR3 DNA reads TGTGCCAGCAGCGCCCGGACAGCTAACTATGGCTACACCTTC. The chain recombines TRBV9 with TRBJ1-2, with a weak D call TRBD1 (6 bases). The germline V gene encodes CDR1 SGDLS and CDR2 YYNGEE. Between the trimmed V and J ends, which lost 3 bases and 0 bases, there was a span of 9 bases. There are 14 residues in the CDR3. The full variable domain, completed using reference TRBV9 and TRBJ1-2, is DSGVTQTPKHLITATGQRVTLRCSPRSGDLSVYWYQQSLDQGLQFLIQYYNGEERAKGNILERFSAQQFPDLHSELNLSSLELGDSALYFCASSARTANYGYTFGSGTRLTVV.